The subject of this entry is one TCR beta chain. At the DNA level, this CDR3 is encoded by other sequences in the same sample as well. This record comes from a study of cytomegalovirus exposure and HLA in healthy donors. Germline V lookup: CDR1 SGHRS, CDR2 YFSETQ. The trim removed 1 base at V and 3 bases at J, leaving 17 bases unmatched. CDR3 length equals 20 residues. Both 60 Vbeta primers and 13 Jbeta primers went into the PCR. TCRdb's copy holds only in-frame clones and misses some; the assay was immunoSEQ multiplex PCR. Here the sample spans 100,000 or so clones, over 60% being singletons. The sample consisted of PBMCs. The chain carries TRBV5-1 and TRBJ2-3; 10 bases are shared with TRBD2. The sequence was collected from a female donor in good health and CMV-seronegative. CDR3 nucleotide sequence: TGCGCCAGCAGCTTGCCACGTGCTAGCGGGGGCTCCTACTTTACAGATACGCAGTATTTT. Protein product: CASSLPRASGGSYFTDTQYF.